This is a list of T cell receptor beta chains from one sample in a study of OX40 agonist ivuxolimab in advanced cancers. Profiled with immunoSEQ multiplex PCR; TCRdb holds only in-frame clones, not every one. The sample includes 75,000 to 80,000 clones, around four fifths of them seen just once. The sample was CD4+ or CD8+ T cells sorted from blood, taken in a trial of the OX40 agonist ivuxolimab. These receptors were taken from an adult with an advanced solid tumor such as melanoma, head and neck, liver or kidney cancer. The CDR3 runs from the conserved cysteine through the conserved F or W. Fields, in order: clone size, V gene, D gene, J gene, CDR3 protein, CDR3 DNA. D genes are given only for firm matches. Some rows have no size entry. The others give once, few or many, or a class for an expanded clone.

clone size: NA
V gene: TRBV5-1
D gene: NA
J gene: TRBJ1-5
CDR3 protein: CASASGENQPQHF
CDR3 DNA: TGCGCCAGCGCGTCGGGGGAAAATCAGCCCCAGCATTTT

clone size: NA
V gene: TRBV10-2
D gene: TRBD2
J gene: TRBJ2-7
CDR3 protein: CASRETSGASYEQYF
CDR3 DNA: TGCGCCAGCAGGGAGACTAGCGGGGCCTCCTACGAGCAGTACTTC

clone size: NA
V gene: TRBV11-1
D gene: NA
J gene: TRBJ1-2
CDR3 protein: CASSSAKGGPYGYTF
CDR3 DNA: TGTGCCAGCAGCTCCGCCAAGGGGGGCCCCTATGGCTACACCTTC

clone size: NA
V gene: TRBV5-1
D gene: NA
J gene: TRBJ1-4
CDR3 protein: CASRGLLGLNEKLFF
CDR3 DNA: TGCGCCAGCAGGGGATTGTTGGGCCTTAATGAAAAACTGTTTTTT

clone size: once
V gene: TRBV7-8
D gene: NA
J gene: TRBJ1-5
CDR3 protein: CASSLAEVGRYQPQHF
CDR3 DNA: TGTGCCAGCAGCTTAGCGGAGGTGGGGCGATATCAGCCCCAGCATTTT

clone size: NA
V gene: TRBV7-9
D gene: NA
J gene: TRBJ1-6
CDR3 protein: CASTAGESSPLHF
CDR3 DNA: TGTGCCAGCACAGCAGGGGAGAGTTCACCCCTCCACTTT

clone size: NA
V gene: TRBV6-1
D gene: NA
J gene: TRBJ1-1
CDR3 protein: CASSEALVIF
CDR3 DNA: TGTGCCAGCAGTGAAGCGCTGGTAATTTTT

clone size: NA
V gene: TRBV18
D gene: NA
J gene: TRBJ2-5
CDR3 protein: CASSTLTARGETQYF
CDR3 DNA: TGTGCCAGCTCAACGTTGACAGCTAGGGGGGAGACCCAGTACTTC

clone size: NA
V gene: TRBV7-2
D gene: NA
J gene: TRBJ1-6
CDR3 protein: CASSLVDQYNSPLHF
CDR3 DNA: TGTGCCAGCAGCTTAGTAGACCAGTATAATTCACCCCTCCACTTT

clone size: NA
V gene: TRBV4-1
D gene: NA
J gene: TRBJ2-3
CDR3 protein: CASSSPAGLRDTQYF
CDR3 DNA: TGCGCCAGCAGCAGTCCGGCGGGACTGAGAGATACGCAGTATTTT

clone size: NA
V gene: TRBV7-9
D gene: NA
J gene: TRBJ2-7
CDR3 protein: CASSLRSYEQYF
CDR3 DNA: TGTGCCAGCAGCTTACGCTCCTACGAGCAGTACTTC

clone size: NA
V gene: TRBV9
D gene: NA
J gene: TRBJ2-7
CDR3 protein: CASSVDQGPYEQYF
CDR3 DNA: TGTGCCAGCAGCGTAGATCAGGGTCCCTACGAGCAGTACTTC

clone size: NA
V gene: TRBV19
D gene: TRBD1
J gene: TRBJ1-2
CDR3 protein: CASSTGTGGFGYTF
CDR3 DNA: TGTGCCAGTAGTACCGGGACAGGGGGCTTTGGCTACACCTTC

clone size: few
V gene: TRBV19
D gene: TRBD2
J gene: TRBJ2-1
CDR3 protein: CASSLLKRASGRNEQFF
CDR3 DNA: TGTGCCAGTAGCCTTTTAAAAAGGGCTAGCGGGAGGAATGAGCAGTTCTTC

clone size: NA
V gene: TRBV7-8
D gene: TRBD2
J gene: TRBJ2-4
CDR3 protein: CASSLGTSGLKNIQYF
CDR3 DNA: TGTGCCAGCAGCCTAGGGACTAGCGGGCTCAAAAACATTCAGTACTTC

clone size: NA
V gene: TRBV9
D gene: NA
J gene: TRBJ2-7
CDR3 protein: CASSGVVGGEQYF
CDR3 DNA: TGTGCCAGCAGCGGAGTAGTCGGGGGCGAGCAGTACTTC

clone size: NA
V gene: TRBV10-3
D gene: NA
J gene: TRBJ1-2
CDR3 protein: CAISESERGYTF
CDR3 DNA: TGTGCCATCAGTGAGTCTGAAAGAGGCTACACCTTC

clone size: NA
V gene: TRBV5-1
D gene: NA
J gene: TRBJ2-1
CDR3 protein: CAIPGGSYNEQFF
CDR3 DNA: TGCGCCATCCCTGGCGGGTCCTACAATGAGCAGTTCTTC

clone size: NA
V gene: TRBV7-8
D gene: TRBD2
J gene: TRBJ2-3
CDR3 protein: CASSLIAGAGTDTQYF
CDR3 DNA: TGTGCCAGCAGCTTAATAGCGGGAGCTGGCACAGATACGCAGTATTTT

clone size: NA
V gene: TRBV5-1
D gene: TRBD1
J gene: TRBJ2-3
CDR3 protein: CASSSTTGSTDTQYF
CDR3 DNA: TGCGCCAGCAGCTCCACGACAGGGAGCACAGATACGCAGTATTTT

clone size: once
V gene: TRBV29-1
D gene: NA
J gene: TRBJ2-7
CDR3 protein: CRDCGYEQYF
CDR3 DNA: TGCCGGGACTGCGGCTACGAGCAGTACTTC